This T cell receptor beta chain comes out of a study of cytomegalovirus exposure and HLA in healthy donors. Germline V gene lookup returns CDR1 MGHRA and CDR2 YSYEKL. This CDR3 has 14 residues. V gave up 4 bases and J gave up 3 bases, with 13 bases separating them. This PCR relied on a set of 60 Vbeta primers and 13 Jbeta primers. Measured with immunoSEQ multiplex PCR; TCRdb has only the in-frame clones, and not every one. Of 150,000 to 200,000 clones listed, approximately 80% were seen once; the top ten hold around 1.9%. In its sample, this clone was seen a few times. Sequences were obtained from PBMCs. This TCR was recovered from a woman under 30 in good health and CMV-seropositive. V usage is TRBV4-1 and J usage is TRBJ2-7, with unresolved D. The CDR3, as DNA: TGCGCCAGCAGCCCAGCAGGCCATTTCTACGAGCAGTACTTC. It is translated as CASSPAGHFYEQYF.